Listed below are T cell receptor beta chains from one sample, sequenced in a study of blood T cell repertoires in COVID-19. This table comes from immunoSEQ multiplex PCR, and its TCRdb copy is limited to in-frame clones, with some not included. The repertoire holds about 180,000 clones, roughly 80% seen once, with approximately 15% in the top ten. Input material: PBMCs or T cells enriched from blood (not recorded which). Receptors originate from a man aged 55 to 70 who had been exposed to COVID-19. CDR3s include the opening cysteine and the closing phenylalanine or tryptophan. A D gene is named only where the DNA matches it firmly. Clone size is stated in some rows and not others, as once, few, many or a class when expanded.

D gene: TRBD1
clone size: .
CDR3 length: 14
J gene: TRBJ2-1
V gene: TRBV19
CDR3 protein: CASSSRDRYNEQFF
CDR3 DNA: TGTGCCAGTAGTTCTCGGGACAGATACAATGAGCAGTTCTTC

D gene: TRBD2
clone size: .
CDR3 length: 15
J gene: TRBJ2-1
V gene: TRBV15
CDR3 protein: CATSRGPSGYNEQFF
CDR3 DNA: TGTGCCACCAGCAGAGGCCCTAGCGGGTACAATGAGCAGTTCTTC

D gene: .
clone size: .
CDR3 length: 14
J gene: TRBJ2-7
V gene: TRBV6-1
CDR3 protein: CASSERTASYEQYF
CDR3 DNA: TGTGCCAGCAGTGAGCGGACAGCGAGCTACGAGCAGTACTTC

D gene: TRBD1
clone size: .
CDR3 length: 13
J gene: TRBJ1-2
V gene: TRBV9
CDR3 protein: CASSPDRGGRYTF
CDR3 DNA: TGTGCCAGCAGCCCTGACAGGGGAGGACGCTACACCTTC

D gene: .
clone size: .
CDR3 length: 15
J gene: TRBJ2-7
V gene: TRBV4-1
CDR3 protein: CASSQFGNRINEQYF
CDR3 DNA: TGCGCCAGCAGCCAATTTGGTAACAGAATCAACGAGCAGTACTTC

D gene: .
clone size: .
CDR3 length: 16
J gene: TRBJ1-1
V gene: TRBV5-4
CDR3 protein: CASSPPGPKGATEAFF
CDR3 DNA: TGTGCCAGCAGCCCGCCTGGACCGAAAGGGGCCACTGAAGCTTTCTTT

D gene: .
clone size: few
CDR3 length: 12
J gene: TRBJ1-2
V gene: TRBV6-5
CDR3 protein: CASSWGGDGYTF
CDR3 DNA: TGTGCCAGCAGTTGGGGGGGCGATGGCTACACCTTC

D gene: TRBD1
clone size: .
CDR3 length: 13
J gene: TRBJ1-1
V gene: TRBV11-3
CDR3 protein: CASSADRATEAFF
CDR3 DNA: TGTGCCAGCAGCGCCGACAGGGCCACTGAAGCTTTCTTT

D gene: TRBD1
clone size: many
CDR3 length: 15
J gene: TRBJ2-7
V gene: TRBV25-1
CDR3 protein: CASSEVRGQGDEQYF
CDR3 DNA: TGTGCCAGCAGTGAAGTGCGTGGACAGGGTGACGAGCAGTACTTC

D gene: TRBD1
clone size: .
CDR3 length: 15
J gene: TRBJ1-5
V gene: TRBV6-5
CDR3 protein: CASRTNRGSNQPQHF
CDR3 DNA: TGTGCCAGCAGAACGAACAGGGGTAGCAATCAGCCCCAGCATTTT

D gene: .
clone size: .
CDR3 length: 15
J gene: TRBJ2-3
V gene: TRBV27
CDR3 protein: CASSLGVAFTDTQYF
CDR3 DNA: TGTGCCAGCAGTTTAGGGGTAGCGTTCACAGATACGCAGTATTTT

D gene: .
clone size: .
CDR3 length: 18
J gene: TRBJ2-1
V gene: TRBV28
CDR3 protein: CASSPPVRLGSSYNEQFF
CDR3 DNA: TGTGCCAGCAGTCCCCCCGTTAGGTTAGGGAGCTCCTACAATGAGCAGTTCTTC

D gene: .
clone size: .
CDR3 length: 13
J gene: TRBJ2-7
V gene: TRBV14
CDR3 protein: CASSQAGSLREYF
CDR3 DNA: TGTGCCAGCAGCCAGGCCGGGAGTTTACGAGAGTACTTC

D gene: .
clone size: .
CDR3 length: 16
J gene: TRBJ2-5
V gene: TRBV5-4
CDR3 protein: CASSLSSAGPRETQYF
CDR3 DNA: TGTGCCAGCAGCCTTTCTAGCGCCGGACCCCGGGAGACCCAGTACTTC

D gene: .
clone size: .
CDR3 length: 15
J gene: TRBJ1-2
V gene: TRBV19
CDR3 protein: CASSIVGTDNYGYTF
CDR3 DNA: TGTGCCAGTAGTATAGTTGGGACTGACAACTATGGCTACACCTTC

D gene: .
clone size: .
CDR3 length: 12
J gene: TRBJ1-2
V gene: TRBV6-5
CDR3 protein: CASTLGGTGYTF
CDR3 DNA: TGTGCCAGCACCTTGGGGGGAACTGGCTACACCTTC

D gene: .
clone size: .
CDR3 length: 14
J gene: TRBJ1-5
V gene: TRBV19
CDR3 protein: CASSVGQVYQPQHF
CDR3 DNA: TGTGCCAGTAGCGTCGGTCAGGTCTATCAGCCCCAGCATTTT

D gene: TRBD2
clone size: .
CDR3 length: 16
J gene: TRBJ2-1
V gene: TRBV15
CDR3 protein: CATSRDTLAGPNEQFF
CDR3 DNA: TGTGCCACCAGCAGAGATACACTAGCGGGTCCCAATGAGCAGTTCTTC

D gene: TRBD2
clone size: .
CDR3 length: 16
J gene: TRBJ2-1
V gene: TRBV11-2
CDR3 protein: CASSLVVAGAYNEQFF
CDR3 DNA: TGTGCCAGCAGCTTAGTGGTAGCGGGAGCGTACAATGAGCAGTTCTTC

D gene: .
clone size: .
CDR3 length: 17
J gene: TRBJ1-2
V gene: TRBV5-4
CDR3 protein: CASSLGFSTGGGYGYTF
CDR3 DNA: TGTGCCAGCAGCTTGGGATTCTCGACAGGTGGGGGCTATGGCTACACCTTC

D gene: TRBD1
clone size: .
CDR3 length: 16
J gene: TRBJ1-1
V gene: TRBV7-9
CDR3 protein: CASSLGHRGIGTEAFF
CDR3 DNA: TGTGCCAGCAGCTTAGGACACAGGGGAATAGGCACTGAAGCTTTCTTT

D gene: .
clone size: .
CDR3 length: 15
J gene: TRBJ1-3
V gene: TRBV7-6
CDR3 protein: CASSLMGGSGNTIYF
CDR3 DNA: TGTGCCAGCAGCTTGATGGGGGGCTCTGGAAACACCATATATTTT

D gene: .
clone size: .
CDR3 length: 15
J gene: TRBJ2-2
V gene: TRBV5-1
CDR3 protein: CASSFETQGPGELFF
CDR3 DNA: TGCGCCAGCAGCTTCGAAACACAGGGACCCGGGGAGCTGTTTTTT

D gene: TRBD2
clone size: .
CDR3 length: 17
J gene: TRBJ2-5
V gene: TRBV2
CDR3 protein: CASSEAVGLAGEETQYF
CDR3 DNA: TGTGCCAGCAGTGAAGCGGTAGGACTAGCGGGAGAAGAGACCCAGTACTTC

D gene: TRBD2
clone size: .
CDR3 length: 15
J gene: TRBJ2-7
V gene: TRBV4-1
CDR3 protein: CASSEGLAGIYEQYF
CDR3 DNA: TGCGCCAGCAGCGAAGGACTAGCGGGAATTTACGAGCAGTACTTC

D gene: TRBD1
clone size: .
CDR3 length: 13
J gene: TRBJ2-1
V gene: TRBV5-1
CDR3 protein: CASSLRQGNEQFF
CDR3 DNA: TGCGCCAGCAGCTTGCGACAGGGCAATGAGCAGTTCTTC

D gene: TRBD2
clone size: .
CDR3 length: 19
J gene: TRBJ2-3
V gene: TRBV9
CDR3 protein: CASSDRTSGRTYSTDTQYF
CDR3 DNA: TGTGCCAGCAGCGACAGGACTAGCGGGAGGACGTACAGCACAGATACGCAGTATTTT

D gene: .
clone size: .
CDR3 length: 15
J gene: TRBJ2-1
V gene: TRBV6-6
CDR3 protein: CASSYSEFSYNEQFF
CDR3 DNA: TGTGCCAGCAGTTACTCTGAGTTTTCCTACAATGAGCAGTTCTTC

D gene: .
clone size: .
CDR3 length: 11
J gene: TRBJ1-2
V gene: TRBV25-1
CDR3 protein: CASSDVSGYTF
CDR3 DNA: TGTGCCAGCAGTGATGTGAGTGGCTACACCTTC

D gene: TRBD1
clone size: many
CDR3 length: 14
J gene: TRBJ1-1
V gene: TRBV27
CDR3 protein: CASREGASNTEAFF
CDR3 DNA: TGTGCCAGCAGGGAGGGGGCATCGAACACTGAAGCTTTCTTT

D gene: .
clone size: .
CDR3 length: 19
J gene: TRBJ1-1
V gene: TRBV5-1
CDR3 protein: CASSPLGAFGSTSNTEAFF
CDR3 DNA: TGCGCCAGCAGCCCGTTAGGGGCCTTTGGAAGTACCTCGAACACTGAAGCTTTCTTT